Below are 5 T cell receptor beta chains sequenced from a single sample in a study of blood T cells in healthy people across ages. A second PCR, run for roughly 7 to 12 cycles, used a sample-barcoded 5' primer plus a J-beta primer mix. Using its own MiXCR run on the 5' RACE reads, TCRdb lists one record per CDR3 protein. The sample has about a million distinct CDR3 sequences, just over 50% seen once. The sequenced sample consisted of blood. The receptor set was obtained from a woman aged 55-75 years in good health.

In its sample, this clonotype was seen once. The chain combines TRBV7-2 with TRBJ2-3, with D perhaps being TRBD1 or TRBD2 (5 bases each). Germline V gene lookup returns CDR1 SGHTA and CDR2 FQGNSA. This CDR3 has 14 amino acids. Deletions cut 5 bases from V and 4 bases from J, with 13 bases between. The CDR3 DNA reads TGTGCCAGCAGCCCGGGACCGTCCCCAGATACGCAGTATTTT. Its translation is CASSPGPSPDTQYF.

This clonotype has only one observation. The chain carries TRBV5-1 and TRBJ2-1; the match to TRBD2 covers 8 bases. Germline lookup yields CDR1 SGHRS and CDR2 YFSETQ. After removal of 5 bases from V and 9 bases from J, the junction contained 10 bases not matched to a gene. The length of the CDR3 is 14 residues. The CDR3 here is CASSPVQAGGEQFF. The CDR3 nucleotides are TGCGCCAGCAGTCCGGTCCAGGCGGGGGGTGAGCAGTTCTTC.

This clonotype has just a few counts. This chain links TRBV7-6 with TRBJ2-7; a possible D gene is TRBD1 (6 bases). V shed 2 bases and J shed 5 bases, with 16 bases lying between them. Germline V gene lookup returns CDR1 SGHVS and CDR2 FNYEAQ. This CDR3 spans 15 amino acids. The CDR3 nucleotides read TGTGCCAGCAGCTTAAACCTTGGGCAGGGGAACGAGCAGTACTTC. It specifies CASSLNLGQGNEQYF.

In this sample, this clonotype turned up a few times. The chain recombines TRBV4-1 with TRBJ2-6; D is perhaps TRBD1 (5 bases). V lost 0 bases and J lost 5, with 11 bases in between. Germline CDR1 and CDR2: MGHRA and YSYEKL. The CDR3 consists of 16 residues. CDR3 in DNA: TGCGCCAGCAGCCAAGACAGGGATAGTAGGGCCAACGTCCTGACTTTC. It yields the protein CASSQDRDSRANVLTF.

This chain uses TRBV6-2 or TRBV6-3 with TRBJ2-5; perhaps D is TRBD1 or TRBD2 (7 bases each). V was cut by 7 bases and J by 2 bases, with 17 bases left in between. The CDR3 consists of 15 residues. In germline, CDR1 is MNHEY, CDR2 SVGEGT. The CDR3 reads CASTKAGGGQETQYF. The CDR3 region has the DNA TGTGCCAGCACCAAGGCAGGGGGAGGGCAAGAGACCCAGTACTTC.